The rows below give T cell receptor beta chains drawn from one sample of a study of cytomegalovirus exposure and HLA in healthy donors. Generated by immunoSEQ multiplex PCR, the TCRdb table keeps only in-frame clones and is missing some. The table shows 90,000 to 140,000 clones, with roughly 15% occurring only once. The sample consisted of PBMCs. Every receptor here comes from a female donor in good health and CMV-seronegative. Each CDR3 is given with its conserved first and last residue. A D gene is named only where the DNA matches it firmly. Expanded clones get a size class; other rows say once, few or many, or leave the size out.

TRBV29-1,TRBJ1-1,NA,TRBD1,TGCAGCGCAAGGGACAGAAAAATGAACACTGAAGCTTTCTTT,CSARDRKMNTEAFF
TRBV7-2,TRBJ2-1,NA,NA,TGTGCCAGCAGCTCCCCCGGCTACAATGAGCAGTTCTTC,CASSSPGYNEQFF
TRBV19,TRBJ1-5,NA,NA,TGTGCCAGTAGTATTGGGCCAGTCAATCAGCCCCAGCATTTT,CASSIGPVNQPQHF
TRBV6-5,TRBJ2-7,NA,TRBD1,TGTGCCAGCAGTTCCGACAGGGGCTCCTACGAGCAGTACTTC,CASSSDRGSYEQYF
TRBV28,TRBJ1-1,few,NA,TGTGCCAGCAGTTCGCCTGCTGTCCAGGGGAACACTGAAGCTTTCTTT,CASSSPAVQGNTEAFF
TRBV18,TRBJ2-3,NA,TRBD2,TGTGCCAGCTCACCAAGGAGCGGGGGATCTAGCACAGATACGCAGTATTTT,CASSPRSGGSSTDTQYF
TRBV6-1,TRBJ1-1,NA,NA,TGTGCCAGCAGTACCCGGGGAGACACTGAAGCTTTCTTT,CASSTRGDTEAFF
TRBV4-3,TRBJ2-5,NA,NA,TGCGCCAGCAGTGGCGGGAAAAAAGAGACCCAGTACTTC,CASSGGKKETQYF
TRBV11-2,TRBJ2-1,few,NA,TGTGCCAGCAGCTTACCCTCCCTCTCCTACAATGAGCAGTTCTTC,CASSLPSLSYNEQFF
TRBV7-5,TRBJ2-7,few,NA,TGTGCCAGAAGCTTCGCGGGTAGTAGTTACGAGCAGTACTTC,CARSFAGSSYEQYF
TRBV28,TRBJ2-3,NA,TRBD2,TGTGCCAGCAGTTTTCGACTAGCAGATACGCGGTATTTT,CASSFRLADTRYF
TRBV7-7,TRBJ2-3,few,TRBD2,TGTGCTAGCAGCTTAGGCGGGGACTATGTTACAGATACGCAGTATTTT,CASSLGGDYVTDTQYF
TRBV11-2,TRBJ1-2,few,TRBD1,TGTGCCAGCAGCTACACGAGGGTACAGGGGGATGGCTACACCTTC,CASSYTRVQGDGYTF
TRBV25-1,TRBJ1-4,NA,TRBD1,TGTGCCAGCAGTGAATGGGGGGACAGTCATTGGTCGGAAAAACTGTTTTTT,CASSEWGDSHWSEKLFF
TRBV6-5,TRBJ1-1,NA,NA,TGTGCCAGCAGTGAACTACAGGGGAACACTGAAGCTTTCTTT,CASSELQGNTEAFF
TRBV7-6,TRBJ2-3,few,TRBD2,TGTGCCAGCAGCCCCAAGAGTCTAGCGGGAACTAGCACAGATACGCAGTATTTT,CASSPKSLAGTSTDTQYF
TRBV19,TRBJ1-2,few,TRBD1,TGTGCCAGTAGTATTGTAGGGACAGGGTATGGCTACACCTTC,CASSIVGTGYGYTF
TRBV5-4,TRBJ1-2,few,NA,TGTGCCAGCAGCTCCATAGCTAACTATGGCTACACCTTC,CASSSIANYGYTF